Following are 27 T cell receptor beta chains from one sample sequenced in a study of blood T cell repertoires in COVID-19. The protocol was immunoSEQ multiplex PCR, while the TCRdb copy is restricted to in-frame clones and leaves out a portion. The sample includes some 210,000 clones, over 75% of them seen just once. The sample was peripheral blood. These receptors all stem from a woman between 35 and 50 years old who had recovered from COVID-19.

The CDR3: CASGGWGQEAKNIQYF. In DNA form, the CDR3 reads TGTGCCAGCGGAGGATGGGGGCAGGAAGCCAAAAACATTCAGTACTTC. The V call is TRBV28, the J call TRBJ2-4; D is perhaps TRBD1 (6 bases). The CDR3 is 16 residues long. V was shortened by 8 bases and J by 0 bases, with 17 bases between the two germline ends. CDR1 MDHEN and CDR2 SYDVKM come from the germline V gene.

This chain joins TRBV7-2 and TRBJ2-2; tentative D call: TRBD1 (5 bases). Looked up from germline, CDR1 is SGHTA and CDR2 is FQGNSA. The CDR3 spans 18 residues. Trimming left V 5 bases short and J 2 bases short, with 21 bases between. CDR3 amino acids: CASSLRQGSPVNTGELFF. The CDR3 coding sequence is TGTGCCAGCAGCCTACGGCAGGGATCCCCTGTAAACACCGGGGAGCTGTTTTTT.

This chain joins TRBV30 and TRBJ2-5, with 9 bases that match TRBD1. V was clipped by 3 bases and J by 4 bases; unmatched bases: 21. Germline CDR1 GTSNPN, CDR2 SVGIG (reference sequence). CDR3 size: 19 residues. The CDR3 here is CAWSSARTGVDLYGETQYF. CDR3 sequence (DNA): TGTGCCTGGAGCAGTGCGCGGACAGGGGTTGATCTTTACGGAGAGACCCAGTACTTC.

The chain employs TRBV30 and TRBJ2-1, with 12 bases matching TRBD1. CDR1 and CDR2 from the germline V gene are GTSNPN and SVGIG (reference sequence). Trimming took 4 bases from V and 9 from J; bases not matched to a gene: 13. The CDR3 runs to 16 residues. The DNA for the CDR3 is TGTGCCTGGACGCATTGGGACAGGGGGCGCCAGGGTGAGCAGTTCTTC. This translates into CAWTHWDRGRQGEQFF.

CDR3: CASSPRAADEQYF. In DNA, the CDR3 is TGTGCCAGCAGCCCTAGAGCCGCCGACGAGCAGTACTTC. The rearrangement joins TRBV7-2 to TRBJ2-7, with D unclear. CDR1 is SGHTA, CDR2 FQGNSA, per germline. The CDR3 is 13 amino acids. V was shortened by 5 bases and J by 5 bases, with 13 bases between the two germline ends. Looking up the rest from reference TRBV7-2 and TRBJ2-7 gives the full variable domain: GAGVSQSPSNKVTEKGKDVELRCDPISGHTALYWYRQSLGQGLEFLIYFQGNSAPDKSGLPSDRFSAERTGGSVSTLTIQRTQQEDSAVYLCASSPRAADEQYFGPGTRLTVT.

V is TRBV24-1 and J is TRBJ2-5, with 10 nucleotides matching TRBD1. CDR1 and CDR2 from the germline V gene are KGHDR and SFDVKD. V shed 4 bases and J 7 bases; nucleotides not matched to a gene: 11. The CDR3 length is 16 residues. The CDR3 region is CATSEGGQGNQVTQYF. Here the CDR3 DNA reads TGTGCCACCAGTGAGGGGGGACAGGGGAACCAGGTGACCCAGTACTTC.

The V and J genes are TRBV6-5 and TRBJ1-1, with 7 nucleotides matching TRBD1. The V gene's germline CDR1 is MNHEY and CDR2 SVGAGI. J was trimmed by 0 bases and V by 5 bases; bases with no gene match: 0. This CDR3 region has 13 residues. As DNA, the CDR3 is TGTGCCAGCAGTCAGGGGGTGAACACTGAAGCTTTCTTT. Translating gives CASSQGVNTEAFF.

The V call is TRBV5-1, the J call TRBJ1-4; no clear D gene. V was clipped by 5 bases and J by 2 bases, with 10 bases between them. The germline gives CDR1 SGHRS, CDR2 YFSETQ. This CDR3 has 14 residues. The CDR3 is CASSPGETNEKLFF. CDR3 DNA sequence: TGCGCCAGCAGTCCCGGGGAGACTAATGAAAAACTGTTTTTT.

A single count supports this clone. This chain links TRBV27 with TRBJ2-3, with TRBD1 identical over 8 bases. Trimming cost V 7 bases and J 5 bases; bases outside gene matches: 11. Germline V gene data show CDR1 as MNHEY and CDR2 as SMNVEV (reference sequence). The CDR3 runs to 15 residues. As DNA, the CDR3 is TGTGCCAGCACCATCACGGGACAGGCCCAAGATACGCAGTATTTT. Protein sequence: CASTITGQAQDTQYF.

This clone has a single count. The rearrangement joins TRBV28 to TRBJ2-7; D is possibly TRBD1 (6 bases). This CDR3 spans 13 amino acids. V was cut by 7 bases and J by 0 bases, with 10 bases left in between. CDR1 MDHEN and CDR2 SYDVKM come from the germline V gene. The CDR3 nucleotides read TGTGCCAGCACGGACAGCGTCTCCTACGAGCAGTACTTC. Residues: CASTDSVSYEQYF.

V usage is TRBV2 and J usage is TRBJ1-3, with 7 nucleotides matching TRBD1. The germline V gene encodes CDR1 SNHLY and CDR2 FYNNEI. This CDR3 spans 17 amino acids. The junction had 8 bases not matched to a gene; V was cut back by 2 bases and J by 1 base. CDR3 sequence reads: CASSEMGTARSGNTIYF. The CDR3 nucleotides read TGTGCCAGCAGTGAAATGGGGACAGCAAGGTCTGGAAACACCATATATTTT.

CDR3 protein: CASSPVTGTYGYTF. The CDR3 nucleotides read TGTGCCAGCTCACCAGTGACAGGGACCTATGGCTACACCTTC. The gene calls are TRBV18 and TRBJ1-2; 7 bases agree with TRBD1. With V trimmed by 2 bases and J by 4 bases, 4 bases remained unmatched. The CDR3 length is 14 residues. The germline CDR1 and CDR2 sequences are KGHSH and LQKENI.

The chain has TRBV6-5 and TRBJ2-7; 10 bases are a match to TRBD2. The CDR3 extends over 16 amino acids. The V gene's germline CDR1 is MNHEY and CDR2 SVGAGI. Unmatched junction bases numbered 9, after V lost 4 bases and J lost 3 bases. This CDR3 is CASSFPASGGVYEQYF. The CDR3, as DNA: TGTGCCAGCAGTTTCCCGGCTAGCGGGGGTGTCTACGAGCAGTACTTC.

The CDR3 reads CASQPLAGGPNIQYF. The CDR3 DNA reads as TGTGCCAGCCAACCTCTAGCGGGAGGTCCCAACATTCAGTACTTC. The genes are TRBV2 and TRBJ2-4; 11 nucleotides match TRBD2. This CDR3 is 15 amino acids long. Germline V lookup: CDR1 SNHLY, CDR2 FYNNEI. V was pared by 8 bases and J by 7 bases, with 10 bases of the junction left unmatched.

The V and J genes are TRBV9 and TRBJ2-1; D is unclear. The V gene lost 0 bases and the J gene lost 3 bases, with 10 bases spanning the gap. The germline V gene has CDR1 SGDLS and CDR2 YYNGEE. The CDR3 spans 15 residues. The CDR3 region has the DNA TGTGCCAGCAGCGTAGCTATAAACGGCTACAATGAGCAGTTCTTC. Translation gives CASSVAINGYNEQFF. Full variable domain (outside the CDR3, taken from reference TRBV9 and TRBJ2-1): DSGVTQTPKHLITATGQRVTLRCSPRSGDLSVYWYQQSLDQGLQFLIQYYNGEERAKGNILERFSAQQFPDLHSELNLSSLELGDSALYFCASSVAINGYNEQFFGPGTRLTVL.

V is TRBV5-1 and J is TRBJ1-4; D is perhaps TRBD1 (5 bases). Germline CDR1 SGHRS, CDR2 YFSETQ. V lost 0 bases and J lost 6, with 9 bases in between. The CDR3 spans 14 residues. The CDR3 sequence: CASSLEGRDEKLFF. The CDR3 bases are TGCGCCAGCAGCTTGGAGGGGCGCGATGAAAAACTGTTTTTT.

This rearrangement joins TRBV18 to TRBJ2-1; D not resolved. The germline gives CDR1 KGHSH, CDR2 LQKENI. Trimming stripped 3 bases from V and 4 bases from J, with 10 bases between. The CDR3 extends over 14 amino acids. The CDR3 nucleotides are TGTGCCAGCTCACCCCGGCCGGGTTACAATGAGCAGTTCTTC. It codes for CASSPRPGYNEQFF.

V gene TRBV10-3 combines with J gene TRBJ2-3; a weak D match, TRBD2 (5 bases). Germline loops: CDR1 ENHRY, CDR2 SYGVKD. Trimming pared 3 bases from V and 3 bases from J, leaving 7 bases between. The length of the CDR3 is 13 residues. DNA of the CDR3: TGTGCCATCAGTGAAACTAGGACAGATACGCAGTATTTT. Translating it yields CAISETRTDTQYF.

V is TRBV7-9 and J is TRBJ2-1; 8 nucleotides agree with TRBD1. V lost 6 bases, J lost 3 bases, and 4 bases stayed unmatched. CDR1 is SEHNR, CDR2 FQNEAQ, per germline (reference sequence). The CDR3 runs to 14 residues. The CDR3 region is CASSNRGFYNEQFF. The CDR3 coding sequence is TGTGCCAGCAGTAACAGGGGGTTCTACAATGAGCAGTTCTTC.

V usage is TRBV6-5 and J usage is TRBJ2-7; TRBD2 aligns across 9 bases. The V gene's germline CDR1 is MNHEY and CDR2 SVGAGI. This CDR3 has 14 amino acids. Trimming at V came to 5 bases and at J to 3 bases, leaving 5 bases not matched to a gene. The CDR3 nucleotides read TGTGCCAGCAGTATTCATAGCGGGAGCTACGAGCAGTACTTC. Its translation is CASSIHSGSYEQYF.

The chain has TRBV28 and TRBJ1-4, with D possibly being TRBD1 (6 bases). The germline V gene encodes CDR1 MDHEN and CDR2 SYDVKM. The CDR3 runs 16 residues. V dropped 6 bases and J dropped 5 bases, with 19 bases sitting between them. CDR3 nucleotides: TGTGCCAGCAGCTATCCCCCGGGACACCTAAATGAAAAACTGTTTTTT. As protein: CASSYPPGHLNEKLFF.

This clone qualifies as medium-sized. The chain has TRBV21-1 and TRBJ1-2; the tabulated D call, TRBD1, remains unverified against the DNA. TRBV21-1 is an annotated pseudogene. CDR3 length equals 12 residues. DNA of the CDR3: TGTGCCAGCCTCCCGACAGTCAACGGCTACACCTTC. Amino acid sequence: CASLPTVNGYTF.

V usage is TRBV5-1 and J usage is TRBJ2-3, with 12 bases aligning to TRBD1. The V gene's germline CDR1 is SGHRS and CDR2 YFSETQ. With 0 bases clipped from V and 6 bases from J, the junction kept 11 bases outside the gene matches. The CDR3 is 18 amino acids. The CDR3 DNA is TGCGCCAGCAGCTTGGTCTCCGGGACAGGGGGCTTCAAGGATACGCAGTATTTT. This codes for CASSLVSGTGGFKDTQYF. The whole variable domain, remainder taken from reference TRBV5-1 and TRBJ2-3, is KAGVTQTPRYLIKTRGQQVTLSCSPISGHRSVSWYQQTPGQGLQFLFEYFSETQRNKGNFPGRFSGRQFSNSRSEMNVSTLELGDSALYLCASSLVSGTGGFKDTQYFGPGTRLTVL.

V is TRBV19 and J is TRBJ1-4, with a possible D match to TRBD1 (6 bases). The germline gives CDR1 LNHDA, CDR2 SQIVND (reference sequence). The CDR3 has 15 residues. Trimming took 6 bases from V and 7 from J, leaving 18 bases between them. The chain's CDR3 is CASRRAGATAEKLFF. CDR3 coding DNA: TGTGCCAGTAGGCGTGCAGGGGCCACTGCTGAAAAACTGTTTTTT.

This clone was counted a few times. V is TRBV7-2 and J is TRBJ2-1; D might be TRBD2 (6 bases). Germline V gene sequence: CDR1 SGHTA, CDR2 FQGNSA. The CDR3 is 15 residues long. V was shortened by 5 bases and J by 3 bases, with 14 bases between the two germline ends. The CDR3 sequence: CASSPPGTRYNEQFF. CDR3 DNA sequence: TGTGCCAGCAGCCCACCGGGGACTCGCTACAATGAGCAGTTCTTC.

The chain uses TRBV19 and TRBJ2-5; 8 bases agree with TRBD2. V lost 4 bases to trimming and J lost 5 bases; unmatched junction nucleotides: 6. The CDR3 runs to 14 residues. Germline CDR1 and CDR2: LNHDA and SQIVND (reference sequence). The CDR3 DNA follows: TGTGCCAGTAGTAGCCGCGGGGGGATGGAGACCCAGTACTTC. This gives the protein CASSSRGGMETQYF.

The rearrangement joins TRBV5-6 to TRBJ2-7, with 7 bases matching TRBD1. The CDR3 totals 13 residues. The ends lost 4 bases at V and 3 bases at J; junction bases unmatched: 4. From germline, CDR1 is SGHDT and CDR2 YYEEEE. In DNA, the CDR3 is TGTGCCAGCAGCACTGCAGGGGGCTACGAGCAGTACTTC. This sequence encodes CASSTAGGYEQYF.